These 2 T cell receptor beta chains were all obtained from the same sample, sequenced in a study of blood T cell repertoires in COVID-19. This table comes from immunoSEQ multiplex PCR, and its TCRdb copy is limited to in-frame clones, with some not included. The top ten clones hold 3% to 4% of a sample with some 20,000 clones, approximately 84% of them seen once. Sequencing was performed on peripheral blood. The receptor source for this set is a man in his fifties with active COVID-19.

The chain carries TRBV2 and TRBJ1-2; perhaps TRBD1 as D (6 bases). Germline V lookup: CDR1 SNHLY, CDR2 FYNNEI. Trimming removed 6 bases at V and 0 bases at J, with 14 bases between. This CDR3 is 15 amino acids long. As DNA, the CDR3 is TGTGCCAGCAGGGCGGACAGTGCGTCTAACTATGGCTACACCTTC. Its protein is CASRADSASNYGYTF. Using reference TRBV2 and TRBJ1-2 for the parts outside the CDR3, the full variable domain is EPEVTQTPSHQVTQMGQEVILRCVPISNHLYFYWYRQILGQKVEFLVSFYNNEISEKSEIFDDQFSVERPDGSNFTLKIRSTKLEDSAMYFCASRADSASNYGYTFGSGTRLTVV.

This chain joins TRBV12-3 or TRBV12-4 and TRBJ1-6; D remains ambiguous. The CDR3 totals 13 residues. V gave up 1 base and J gave up 5 bases, with 3 bases separating them. CDR3 DNA sequence: TGTGCCAGCAGTTTAGTCGATAATTCACCCCTCCACTTT. Translation gives CASSLVDNSPLHF.